Listed below are T cell receptor beta chains from one sample, sequenced in a study of shared clonotypes between healthy human individuals. Profiling relied on immunoSEQ multiplex PCR, and the TCRdb table lists in-frame clones only, not all of them. The table includes 450,000 to 600,000 clones, around three quarters detected once. The sequenced sample was PBMCs. These receptors originate from a woman in her 40s in good health. Some clones in this sample may be carry-over from other donors' samples. Both conserved end residues are part of each CDR3. A D gene is named only where the DNA matches it firmly. The listing skips clone size in some rows; elsewhere it reads once, few, many or a size class.

D gene,J gene,V gene,clone size,CDR3 DNA,CDR3 protein
TRBD2,TRBJ2-1,TRBV10-3,few,TGTGCCATCAAGACTAGCGGGAGCTCCTACAATGAGCAGTTCTTC,CAIKTSGSSYNEQFF
NA,TRBJ2-5,TRBV7-9,NA,TGTGCCAGCAGCTCTGGGACGAGCAGAGAGACCCAGTACTTC,CASSSGTSRETQYF
NA,TRBJ2-2,TRBV7-3,NA,TGTGCCAGCAGCTTGCTAACGAACACCGGGGAGCTGTTTTTT,CASSLLTNTGELFF
TRBD1,TRBJ2-7,TRBV19,NA,TGTGCCAGTAGTATTACAGGGGGCGCGCCCTACGAGCAGTACTTC,CASSITGGAPYEQYF
NA,TRBJ1-5,TRBV2,NA,TGTGCCAGCAGTGGACATCCAAATCAGCCCCAGCATTTT,CASSGHPNQPQHF
NA,TRBJ2-3,TRBV27,NA,TGTGCCAGCACCTCGGACAAACGGGCCCGCACAGATACGCAGTATTTT,CASTSDKRARTDTQYF
NA,TRBJ1-4,TRBV29-1,NA,TGCAGCGTTGAAGAAAGGGGTGGGGAAAAACTGTTTTTT,CSVEERGGEKLFF
NA,TRBJ1-1,TRBV5-1,NA,TGCGCCAGCAGCTTTCAGTGGAACACTGAAGCTTTCTTT,CASSFQWNTEAFF
NA,TRBJ2-5,TRBV7-2,NA,TGTGCCAGCAGCCCCCCCGGGGTCCAGGAGACCCAGTACTTC,CASSPPGVQETQYF
NA,TRBJ2-2,TRBV28,NA,TGTGCCAGCATCGACAGGTCCAACGGGGAGCTGTTTTTT,CASIDRSNGELFF
NA,TRBJ2-1,TRBV28,NA,TGTGCCAGCAGTTCCCTAGCTGGGGAGCAGTTCTTC,CASSSLAGEQFF
NA,TRBJ1-1,TRBV6-6,few,TGTGCCAGCAGTTACCGGCTGAACACTGAAGCTTTCTTT,CASSYRLNTEAFF
NA,TRBJ1-3,TRBV11-2,NA,TGTGCCAGCAGGTACAGCAAGAGCTCTGGAAACACCATATATTTT,CASRYSKSSGNTIYF
NA,TRBJ2-6,TRBV10-3,NA,TGTGCCATCACCCCGGGCTCTGGGGCCAACGTCCTGACTTTC,CAITPGSGANVLTF
NA,TRBJ2-5,TRBV28,many,TGTGCCAGCAGCGGCCACGGGGCATACGAGACCCAGTACTTC,CASSGHGAYETQYF